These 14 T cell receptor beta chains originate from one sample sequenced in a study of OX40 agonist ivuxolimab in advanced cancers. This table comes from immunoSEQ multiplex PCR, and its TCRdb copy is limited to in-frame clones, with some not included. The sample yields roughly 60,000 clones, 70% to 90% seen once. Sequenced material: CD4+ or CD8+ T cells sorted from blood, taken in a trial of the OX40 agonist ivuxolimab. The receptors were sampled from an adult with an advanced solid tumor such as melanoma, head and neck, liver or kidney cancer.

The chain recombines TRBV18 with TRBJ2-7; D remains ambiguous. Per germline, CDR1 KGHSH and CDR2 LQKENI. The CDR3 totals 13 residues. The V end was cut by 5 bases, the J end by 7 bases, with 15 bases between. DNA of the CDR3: TGTGCCAGCTCATCTCCCCGTAGGATTGAGCAGTACTTC. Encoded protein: CASSSPRRIEQYF.

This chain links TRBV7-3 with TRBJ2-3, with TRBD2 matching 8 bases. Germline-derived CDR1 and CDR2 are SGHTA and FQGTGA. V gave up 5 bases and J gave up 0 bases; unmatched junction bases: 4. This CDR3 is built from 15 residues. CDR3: CASSPTGGSTDTQYF. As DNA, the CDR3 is TGTGCCAGCAGCCCCACGGGGGGGAGCACAGATACGCAGTATTTT.

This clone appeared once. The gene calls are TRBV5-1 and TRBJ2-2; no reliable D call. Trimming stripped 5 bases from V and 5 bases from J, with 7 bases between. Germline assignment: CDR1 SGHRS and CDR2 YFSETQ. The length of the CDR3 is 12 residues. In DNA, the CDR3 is TGCGCCAGCAGGGAGCCTACCGGGGAGCTGTTTTTT. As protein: CASREPTGELFF.

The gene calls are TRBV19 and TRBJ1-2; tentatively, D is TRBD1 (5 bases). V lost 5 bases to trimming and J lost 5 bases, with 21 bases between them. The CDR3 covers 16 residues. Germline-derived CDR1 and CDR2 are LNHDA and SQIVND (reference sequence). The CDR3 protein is CASSPGDTSLMYGYTF. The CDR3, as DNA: TGTGCCAGTAGTCCGGGGGATACCTCATTAATGTATGGCTACACCTTC.

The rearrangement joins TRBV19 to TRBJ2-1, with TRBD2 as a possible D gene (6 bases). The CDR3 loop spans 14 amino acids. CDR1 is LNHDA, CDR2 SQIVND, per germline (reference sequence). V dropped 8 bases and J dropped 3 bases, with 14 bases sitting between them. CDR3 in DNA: TGTGCCAGTGAAACGGGACTCCTCTACAATGAGCAGTTCTTC. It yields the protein CASETGLLYNEQFF.

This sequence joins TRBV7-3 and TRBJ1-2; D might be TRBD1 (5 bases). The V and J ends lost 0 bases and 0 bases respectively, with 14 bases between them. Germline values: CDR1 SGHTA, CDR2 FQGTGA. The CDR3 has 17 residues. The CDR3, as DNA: TGTGCCAGCAGCTTAACCCCGGGGGGGGTAGCTAACTATGGCTACACCTTC. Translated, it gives CASSLTPGGVANYGYTF.

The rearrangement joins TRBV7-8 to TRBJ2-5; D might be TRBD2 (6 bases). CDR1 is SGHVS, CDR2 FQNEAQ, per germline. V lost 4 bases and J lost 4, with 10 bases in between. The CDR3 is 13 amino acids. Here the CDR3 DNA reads TGTGCCAGCAGCTCGGAGGGGCGAGAGACCCAGTACTTC. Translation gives CASSSEGRETQYF.

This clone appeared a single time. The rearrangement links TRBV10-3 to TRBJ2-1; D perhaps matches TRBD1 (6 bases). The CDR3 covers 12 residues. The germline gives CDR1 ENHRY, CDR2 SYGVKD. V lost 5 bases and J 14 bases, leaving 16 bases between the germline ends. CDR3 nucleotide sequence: TGTGCCATCAGTTTGGAAGGGGGATCTAAGTTCTTC. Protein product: CAISLEGGSKFF.

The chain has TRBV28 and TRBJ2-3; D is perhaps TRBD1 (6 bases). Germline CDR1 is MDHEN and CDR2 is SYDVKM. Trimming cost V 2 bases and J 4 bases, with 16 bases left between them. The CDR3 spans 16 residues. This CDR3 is CASSLRGSARADTQYF. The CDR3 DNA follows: TGTGCCAGCAGTTTAAGGGGGAGCGCCCGGGCAGATACGCAGTATTTT.

In nucleotides, the CDR3 is TGTGCCAGCAGTTTGGCCCGCCCCAGCGAGCAGTACTTC. Amino acids: CASSLARPSEQYF. The rearrangement links TRBV28 to TRBJ2-7, with D hard to call. Trimming stripped 3 bases from V and 6 bases from J, with 12 bases between. This CDR3 is built from 13 residues. Germline-derived CDR1 and CDR2 are MDHEN and SYDVKM.

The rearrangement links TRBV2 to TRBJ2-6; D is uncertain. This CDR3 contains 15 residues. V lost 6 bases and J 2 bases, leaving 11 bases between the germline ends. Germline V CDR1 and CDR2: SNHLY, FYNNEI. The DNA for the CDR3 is TGTGCCAGCAGCGCCGAAGGGACTGGGGCCAACGTCCTGACTTTC. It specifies CASSAEGTGANVLTF.

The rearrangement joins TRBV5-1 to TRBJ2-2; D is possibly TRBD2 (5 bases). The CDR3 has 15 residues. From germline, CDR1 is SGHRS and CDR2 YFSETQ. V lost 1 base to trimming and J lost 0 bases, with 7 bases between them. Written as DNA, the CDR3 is TGCGCCAGCAGCTTGTCGGACTCGAACACCGGGGAGCTGTTTTTT. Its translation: CASSLSDSNTGELFF.

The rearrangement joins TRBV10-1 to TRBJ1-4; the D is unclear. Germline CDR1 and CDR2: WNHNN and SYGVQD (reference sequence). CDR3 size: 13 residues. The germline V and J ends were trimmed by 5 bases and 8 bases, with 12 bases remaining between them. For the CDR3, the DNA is TGCGCCAGCAGTTTGGGAAGTGGCGAAAAACTGTTTTTT. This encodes CASSLGSGEKLFF.

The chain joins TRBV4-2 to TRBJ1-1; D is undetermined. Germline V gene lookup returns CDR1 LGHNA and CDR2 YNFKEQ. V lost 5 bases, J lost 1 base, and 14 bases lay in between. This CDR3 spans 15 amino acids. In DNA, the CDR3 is TGTGCCAGCAGCAATCAGCCCGGTGGGAACACTGAAGCTTTCTTT. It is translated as CASSNQPGGNTEAFF.